These 9 T cell receptor beta chains came from one sample sequenced in a study of T cells after yellow fever vaccination. TCRdb itself ran the 5' RACE reads through MiXCR, one entry per CDR3 protein. The repertoire holds a few hundred thousand distinct CDR3 sequences, with around 13% as singletons. Sample: CD4+ T cells sorted from PBMCs, taken 45 days after the yellow fever booster vaccination. The receptors stem from a man aged 25-45 years who received the YFV17D yellow fever vaccine.

This clonotype showed up just a few times. V gene TRBV28 combines with J gene TRBJ2-1; D may be TRBD1 (6 bases). V was trimmed by 5 bases and J by 10 bases, leaving 21 bases between them. This CDR3 is built from 15 residues. Looked up from germline, CDR1 is MDHEN and CDR2 is SYDVKM. Here the CDR3 DNA reads TGTGCCAGCAGTACCTTCAGGGACACCAATGTCGAGCAGTTCTTC. This translates into CASSTFRDTNVEQFF.

CDR3 in amino acids: CATSLKGTGVGYTF. DNA of the CDR3: TGTGCCACCAGCTTGAAAGGGACAGGGGTCGGCTACACCTTC. The gene calls are TRBV6-1 and TRBJ1-2; 10 nucleotides line up with TRBD1. Germline V gene sequence: CDR1 MNHNS, CDR2 SASEGT. With V trimmed by 10 bases and J by 8 bases, 13 bases remained unmatched. The CDR3 runs to 14 residues.

This clonotype showed up just a few times. The chain uses TRBV12-3 or TRBV12-4 and TRBJ2-2, with 10 bases lining up with TRBD2. Germline trimming cut 7 bases from V and 5 bases from J; bases unmatched to any gene: 10. The CDR3 has 16 amino acids. The CDR3 here is CASTLGAGLATGELFF. The CDR3 DNA reads as TGTGCCAGCACTCTAGGGGCGGGACTAGCGACCGGGGAGCTGTTTTTT.

In this sample, this clonotype turned up a few times. This sequence joins TRBV7-6 and TRBJ2-1; the D gene is possibly TRBD2 (5 bases). The CDR3 totals 17 residues. Germline assignment: CDR1 SGHVS and CDR2 FNYEAQ. V was cut by 5 bases and J by 3 bases, with 20 bases left in between. In DNA form, the CDR3 reads TGTGCCAGCAGCCTCACCCCGGCAAGCGGTGACTACAATGAGCAGTTCTTC. This codes for CASSLTPASGDYNEQFF.

In its sample, this clonotype was seen a few times. In DNA, the CDR3 is TGTGCCAGCAGTAGCCTTGGGGACAGGGGTCGTCAGCCCCAGCATTTT. It codes for CASSSLGDRGRQPQHF. The chain is built from TRBV6-5 and TRBJ1-5; 10 positions agree with TRBD1. This CDR3 spans 16 amino acids. Germline CDR1 MNHEY, CDR2 SVGAGI. With 5 bases clipped from V and 6 bases from J, the junction kept 10 bases outside the gene matches.

This clonotype was recorded a few times. The chain combines TRBV5-1 with TRBJ2-7, with D possibly being TRBD1 or TRBD2 (5 bases each). Trimming removed 4 bases from V and 2 bases from J, with 13 bases in between. Germline V gives CDR1 SGHRS, CDR2 YFSETQ. The CDR3 is 14 amino acids. This chain's CDR3 is CASSPGPHAYEQYF. The CDR3 DNA reads as TGCGCCAGCAGCCCGGGACCCCATGCCTACGAGCAGTACTTC.

This clonotype occurred a few times. The chain joins TRBV5-1 to TRBJ2-3, with 8 bases lining up with TRBD1. The germline gives CDR1 SGHRS, CDR2 YFSETQ. This CDR3 contains 14 residues. The V and J ends lost 4 bases and 6 bases, in that order; junction bases with no gene match: 7. CDR3 amino acids: CASSKGQGTDTQYF. CDR3 bases: TGCGCCAGCAGCAAAGGACAGGGTACCGATACGCAGTATTTT.

This chain joins TRBV6-2 or TRBV6-3 and TRBJ2-3; D ambiguous. The CDR3 consists of 13 residues. The germline V gene has CDR1 MNHEY and CDR2 SVGEGT. V shed 2 bases and J shed 6 bases, with 9 bases lying between them. CDR3 loop: CASSYPIGDTQYF. The CDR3 region has the DNA TGTGCCAGCAGTTACCCAATCGGGGATACGCAGTATTTT.

In its sample, this clonotype was seen a few times. The chain is built from TRBV20-1 and TRBJ2-7, with D unresolved. The germline CDR1 and CDR2 sequences are DFQATT and SNEGSKA (reference sequence). The CDR3 extends over 14 amino acids. The germline V and J ends were trimmed by 2 bases and 5 bases, with 16 bases remaining between them. CDR3 region: CSARPGSPENEQYF. For the CDR3, the DNA is TGCAGTGCTAGACCGGGCTCACCCGAGAACGAGCAGTACTTC.